This is a list of T cell receptor beta chains from one sample in a study of shared clonotypes between healthy human individuals. The table came from immunoSEQ multiplex PCR; TCRdb's copy has only in-frame clones and leaves some out. The sample has under 1 million clones, 90% to 98% seen once. Sequenced input: naive CD8+ T cells sorted from blood. These receptors were obtained from a man younger than 40 in good health. Each CDR3 is given with its conserved first and last residue. D genes are given only for firm matches. Clone size, where shown, is once, few, many, or a class for clones that have expanded.

V	D	size	J	DNA	CDR3
TRBV9	NA	NA	TRBJ2-7	TGTGCCAGCAGCGTAACCCGGGCCGCCGGAGCTTACGAGCAGTACTTC	CASSVTRAAGAYEQYF
TRBV5-1	NA	NA	TRBJ2-2	TGCGCCAGCAGTCTAATGGGAGTCGGGGAGCTGTTTTTT	CASSLMGVGELFF
TRBV5-1	NA	NA	TRBJ2-1	TGCGCCAGCAGCTTGGATCGGGGGCATGAGCAGTTCTTC	CASSLDRGHEQFF
TRBV29-1	TRBD1	once	TRBJ1-2	TGCAGCGTTGCGACAGGGACTAACTATGGCTACACCTTC	CSVATGTNYGYTF
TRBV4-3	NA	NA	TRBJ2-7	TGCGCCAGCAGCCATATTGTGAGCTCCTACGAGCAGTACTTC	CASSHIVSSYEQYF
TRBV7-8	NA	NA	TRBJ1-5	TGTGCTAGACACGCGAATAGCAATCAGCCCCAGCATTTT	CARHANSNQPQHF
TRBV2	NA	NA	TRBJ2-7	TGTGCCAGCACCACATCTCGGCAGGTCACCCCCTACGAGCAGTACTTC	CASTTSRQVTPYEQYF
TRBV27	NA	NA	TRBJ2-3	TGTGCCAGCAGTGTCCTAGCTCGGAGTTCTACAGATACGCAGTATTTT	CASSVLARSSTDTQYF
TRBV7-2	NA	NA	TRBJ1-3	TGTGCCAGCAGCTTAGGGGACGGTGGAAACACCATATATTTT	CASSLGDGGNTIYF
TRBV7-9	TRBD2	NA	TRBJ2-3	TGTGCCAGCAGCCCCGCTAGCGGGAGGTTCACAGATACGCAGTATTTT	CASSPASGRFTDTQYF
TRBV30	TRBD2	NA	TRBJ2-1	TGTGCCTGGAAACTAGCGGTATACAATGAGCAGTTCTTC	CAWKLAVYNEQFF
TRBV5-8	NA	NA	TRBJ2-7	TGTGCCAGCAGCTTGCCCTCTTCCTACGAGCAGTACTTC	CASSLPSSYEQYF
TRBV7-8	NA	NA	TRBJ2-7	TGTGCCAGCAGCTTTAGAGGGAACTACGAGCAGTACTTC	CASSFRGNYEQYF
TRBV28	NA	NA	TRBJ2-7	TGTGCCAGCAGATTCACCGGGAACCTCGAGCAGTACTTC	CASRFTGNLEQYF
TRBV7-9	NA	NA	TRBJ2-1	TGTGCCAGCAGCCCAGCCGTGGGACCGCTCCACAATGAGCAGTTCTTC	CASSPAVGPLHNEQFF
TRBV29-1	TRBD1	NA	TRBJ2-6	TGCAGCGTTGTGGGTGTGGACCGGGACAGGGGTAAAGGCTCTGGGGCCAACGTCCTGACTTTC	CSVVGVDRDRGKGSGANVLTF
TRBV7-5	NA	NA	TRBJ2-7	TGTGCCAGCAGCCCGACAGGTACCGACGAGCAGTACTTC	CASSPTGTDEQYF
TRBV5-4	TRBD2	NA	TRBJ2-7	TGTGCCAGCAGCCCGGGACTAGCGGAAGCCCCCTACGAGCAGTACTTC	CASSPGLAEAPYEQYF
TRBV6-1	TRBD1	NA	TRBJ2-1	TGTGCCAGCAGTGGTGACAGGGCACCCTACAATGAGCAGTTCTTC	CASSGDRAPYNEQFF
TRBV2	TRBD2	once	TRBJ2-1	TGTGCCAGCAGTCCGCAGACTAGCGGGACCTCCTACAATGAGCAGTTCTTC	CASSPQTSGTSYNEQFF
TRBV27	NA	few	TRBJ2-7	TGTGCCAGCAGGGTTACCGAGGACAGTTCCTACGAGCAGTACTTC	CASRVTEDSSYEQYF
TRBV29-1	NA	NA	TRBJ1-1	TGCAGCGTTGAGGGGGAACCTACTGAAGCTTTCTTT	CSVEGEPTEAFF
TRBV27	NA	few	TRBJ2-7	TGTGCCAGCAGTATGAGCGGCGGTGGATACGAGCAGTACTTC	CASSMSGGGYEQYF
TRBV11-2	NA	NA	TRBJ2-1	TGTGCCTCTTTTGGGCCACCAGTTAAATTCTCCTACAATGAGCAGTTCTTC	CASFGPPVKFSYNEQFF
TRBV7-6	NA	NA	TRBJ1-1	TGTGCCAGCAGCTTAGAAGCAGGGAGGGACACTGAAGCTTTCTTT	CASSLEAGRDTEAFF
TRBV25-1	NA	NA	TRBJ2-7	TGTGCCAGCAGTCTAGGCCTCTCCTACGAGCAGTACTTC	CASSLGLSYEQYF
TRBV29-1	TRBD2	NA	TRBJ2-3	TGCAGCGTTGAAGATCCAATGGGCGGCGGGAGTGCAGATACGCAGTATTTT	CSVEDPMGGGSADTQYF
TRBV9	NA	NA	TRBJ1-1	TGTGCCAGCAGCGTAGTTAAAGGGGGATCTGAAGCTTTCTTT	CASSVVKGGSEAFF
TRBV7-6	NA	NA	TRBJ2-3	TGTGCCAGCAGCACCCGGGAGTCGGGCACAGATACGCAGTATTTT	CASSTRESGTDTQYF
TRBV27	NA	NA	TRBJ1-2	TGTGCCAGCAGTTTAGGGGGAGGCTATGGCTACACCTTC	CASSLGGGYGYTF
TRBV5-4	NA	NA	TRBJ2-3	TGTGCCAGCAGCATGCCTGTTTGGTCAGATACGCAGTATTTT	CASSMPVWSDTQYF
TRBV5-5	TRBD2	NA	TRBJ2-1	TGTGCCAGCAGCTTAGGCGGGAGTTTTTACAATGAGCAGTTCTTC	CASSLGGSFYNEQFF
TRBV18	NA	NA	TRBJ2-5	TGTGCCAGCTCACCGGTCTGGACAGCACAAGAGACCCAGTACTTC	CASSPVWTAQETQYF
TRBV6-5	NA	NA	TRBJ2-2	TGTGCCAGCAGTTACGGGTCCTCCACCGGGGAGCTGTTTTTT	CASSYGSSTGELFF
TRBV5-4	TRBD2	NA	TRBJ2-7	TGTGCCAGCAGCTATTTAGCGGGAGCGACCGAGCAGTACTTC	CASSYLAGATEQYF
TRBV19	NA	NA	TRBJ2-1	TGTGCCAGTAGTATAGTTTACGGGAATGAGCAGTTCTTC	CASSIVYGNEQFF
TRBV18	NA	NA	TRBJ1-1	TGTGCCAGCTCACCAACAGGCACTGAAGCTTTCTTT	CASSPTGTEAFF
TRBV27	TRBD2	NA	TRBJ2-7	TGTGCCAGCAGTTCCGGACTAGAGGGGCTCTACGAGCAGTACTTC	CASSSGLEGLYEQYF
TRBV5-1	NA	NA	TRBJ2-7	TGCGCCAGCAGCGCCTCCTACGAGCAGTACTTC	CASSASYEQYF
TRBV4-3	NA	once	TRBJ1-2	TGCGCCAGCAGCCATGGTTTGGGTGCTCCTGACTATGGCTACACCTTC	CASSHGLGAPDYGYTF
TRBV7-9	NA	NA	TRBJ2-1	TGTGCCAGCAGCTTGATCACCGGGTCGCGGAGCGGTGAGCAGTTCTTC	CASSLITGSRSGEQFF
TRBV9	NA	once	TRBJ2-1	TGTGCCAGCAGCGGGCTAGGCGACGTTGAGCAGTTCTTC	CASSGLGDVEQFF
TRBV29-1	NA	NA	TRBJ2-1	TGCAGCGTCGTGGTTGCGCCTTCCTACAATGAGCAGTTCTTC	CSVVVAPSYNEQFF
TRBV30	NA	NA	TRBJ2-5	TGTGCCTGGAGTCCTGGACAGTTTTTTCAAGAGACCCAGTACTTC	CAWSPGQFFQETQYF
TRBV29-1	TRBD1	NA	TRBJ1-2	TGCAGCGTTGAATTCGGGACAGGGTATGGCTACACCTTC	CSVEFGTGYGYTF
TRBV10-3	TRBD1	NA	TRBJ2-3	TGTGCCATCAGTGGTCACCCGGGACAGCACACAGATACGCAGTATTTT	CAISGHPGQHTDTQYF